The entry below gives a single TCR beta chain sequence along with its context. The data are from a study of T cells in localized non-small cell lung cancer. Data came from immunoSEQ multiplex PCR; TCRdb stores just in-frame clones and leaves some out. The sample includes thousands of clones, 35% to 55% of them seen just once. The germline V gene has CDR1 SGHDN and CDR2 FVKESK. The CDR3 totals 14 residues. Trimming removed 1 base from V and 3 bases from J, with 9 bases in between. This sequence joins TRBV14 and TRBJ1-1; D is ambiguous. Sequencing used lung tumor tissue, obtained before any cancer treatment. The source of this sequence is a man between 40 and 75 years old with stage I lung adenocarcinoma. CDR3 region: CASSQVHGYTEAFF. In DNA, the CDR3 is TGTGCCAGCAGCCAAGTTCATGGCTACACTGAAGCTTTCTTT. The full variable domain, with the rest looked up from reference TRBV14 and TRBJ1-1, is EAGVTQFPSHSVIEKGQTVTLRCDPISGHDNLYWYRRVMGKEIKFLLHFVKESKQDESGMPNNRFLAERTGGTYSTLKVQPAELEDSGVYFCASSQVHGYTEAFFGQGTRLTVV.